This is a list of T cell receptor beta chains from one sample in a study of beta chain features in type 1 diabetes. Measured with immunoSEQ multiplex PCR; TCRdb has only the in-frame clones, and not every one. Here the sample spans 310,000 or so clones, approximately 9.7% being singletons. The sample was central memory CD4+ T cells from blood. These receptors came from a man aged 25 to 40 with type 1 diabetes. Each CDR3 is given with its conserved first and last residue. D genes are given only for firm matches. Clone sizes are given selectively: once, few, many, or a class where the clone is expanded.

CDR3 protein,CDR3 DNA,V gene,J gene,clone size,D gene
CASSHPGTQNYGYTF,TGCGCCAGCAGCCACCCCGGGACACAGAACTATGGCTACACCTTC,TRBV4-3,TRBJ1-2,few,NA
CASSKYAVSYNEQFF,TGTGCCAGCAGCAAATATGCGGTCTCCTACAATGAGCAGTTCTTC,TRBV21-1,TRBJ2-1,few,NA
CASSPTRQGNEKLFF,TGTGCCAGCAGCCCCACCCGACAGGGTAACGAAAAACTGTTTTTT,TRBV7-2,TRBJ1-4,few,TRBD1
CASSPLAGDTYEQYF,TGTGCCAGCAGTCCACTAGCGGGGGACACCTACGAGCAGTACTTC,TRBV6-5,TRBJ2-7,few,TRBD2
CSVEDRGTAFVEQYF,TGCAGCGTTGAAGATCGGGGGACGGCCTTTGTCGAGCAGTACTTC,TRBV29-1,TRBJ2-7,NA,NA
CASSRQGPYGYTF,TGTGCCAGCAGCCGACAGGGTCCTTATGGCTACACCTTC,TRBV6-5,TRBJ1-2,once,TRBD1
CASSLGSLSGNEKLFF,TGTGCCAGCAGTTTGGGCAGTCTTTCCGGTAATGAAAAACTGTTTTTT,TRBV27,TRBJ1-4,few,NA
CASSLAVGTGGYNEQFF,TGTGCCAGCAGCTTAGCCGTAGGGACAGGGGGCTACAATGAGCAGTTCTTC,TRBV7-2,TRBJ2-1,NA,TRBD1
CASSYGTGVSYEQYF,TGTGCCAGCAGTTACGGGACAGGGGTCTCCTACGAGCAGTACTTC,TRBV6-5,TRBJ2-7,NA,TRBD1
CASSDGGGAGFYTF,TGTGCCAGCAGTGACGGCGGGGGCGCAGGTTTCTACACCTTC,TRBV2,TRBJ1-2,few,NA
CASSTGTGGRTDTQYF,TGTGCCAGCAGCACCGGGACAGGGGGCCGAACAGATACGCAGTATTTT,TRBV21-1,TRBJ2-3,few,NA
CASSAQEETQYF,TGCGCCAGCAGTGCCCAGGAGGAGACCCAGTACTTC,TRBV10-2,TRBJ2-5,few,NA
CAGQGNYGYTF,TGTGCTGGACAGGGGAATTATGGCTACACCTTC,TRBV28,TRBJ1-2,NA,TRBD1
CATSRGGADTEAFF,TGTGCCACCAGCAGAGGAGGGGCGGACACTGAAGCTTTCTTT,TRBV15,TRBJ1-1,many,NA
CASSDQSFSNQPQHF,TGTGCCAGCAGTGATCAAAGTTTTAGCAATCAGCCCCAGCATTTT,TRBV6-1,TRBJ1-5,few,NA
CASSLGTGRLDEQFF,TGTGCCAGCAGCTTAGGGACAGGGAGGTTGGATGAGCAGTTCTTC,TRBV7-2,TRBJ2-1,NA,TRBD1
CASSQVVEGNEQFF,TGCGCCAGCAGCCAAGTAGTGGAGGGGAATGAGCAGTTCTTC,TRBV4-3,TRBJ2-1,few,NA
CAGARGAENYEQYF,TGTGCCGGTGCCCGGGGGGCGGAAAATTACGAGCAGTACTTC,TRBV5-6,TRBJ2-7,NA,NA